The sequence of this T cell receptor (beta chain) was determined in a study of cytomegalovirus exposure and HLA in healthy donors. PCR primers comprised 60 Vbeta and 13 Jbeta primers. Sequencing used immunoSEQ multiplex PCR; TCRdb keeps in-frame clones, though not all of them. The data contain about 89,000 clones, roughly two thirds of them singletons. Study-level points and caveats: The authors later found most CMV-associated TCR beta chains appeared HLA-restricted.

CDR1 and CDR2 from the germline V gene are MNHNY and SVGAGI (reference sequence). V was pared by 3 bases and J by 0 bases, with 12 bases between. CDR3 length: 15 residues. Note on this clone: Its antigen is still unknown.

V and J are TRBV6-6 and TRBJ2-7; D is unresolved. The clonotype was recovered from a human donor in good health. Sequenced sample: PBMCs. DNA for the CDR3: TGTGCCAGCAGTTATTCGCCAGGTAGCTCCTACGAGCAGTACTTC. Protein: CASSYSPGSSYEQYF.